One and the same sample provided the 26 T cell receptor beta chains below, sequenced in a study of T-cell memory formation after mild COVID-19. TCRdb reprocessed the 5' RACE reads with MiXCR, giving one entry per CDR3 protein. The data hold 200,000 to 250,000 distinct CDR3 sequences, with 27% observed a single time. What was sequenced was PBMCs or a T cell subset sorted from them (not recorded which). These receptors all stem from an adult woman who had mild COVID-19 (a few samples of this study predate the infection). Cell type and time point are not known.

This clonotype was detected only a few times. The chain employs TRBV6-5 and TRBJ2-6, with a possible D match to TRBD1 (6 bases). The CDR3 has 15 residues. Germline assignment: CDR1 MNHEY and CDR2 SVGAGI. V lost 6 bases and J lost 2, with 11 bases in between. Here the CDR3 reads CASRPPGAGANVLTF. For the CDR3, the DNA is TGTGCCAGCAGACCCCCAGGGGCTGGGGCCAACGTCCTGACTTTC.

CDR3 loop: CASRGQVSYEQYF. The CDR3, as DNA: TGTGCCAGCAGGGGACAGGTTTCCTACGAGCAGTACTTC. The chain joins TRBV27 to TRBJ2-7; 8 nucleotides agree with TRBD1. Trimming at V came to 6 bases and at J to 1 base, leaving 2 bases not matched to a gene. The CDR3 is made up of 13 amino acids. CDR1 MNHEY and CDR2 SMNVEV come from the germline V gene (reference sequence).

The genes are TRBV20-1 and TRBJ1-5; 7 bases map to TRBD1. Trimming took 3 bases from V and 3 from J; bases not matched to a gene: 8. CDR1 DFQATT and CDR2 SNEGSKA come from the germline V gene (reference sequence). This CDR3 spans 15 amino acids. CDR3 loop: CSARWDSRINQPQHF. The CDR3 bases are TGCAGTGCTAGGTGGGACAGCCGAATCAATCAGCCCCAGCATTTT.

The rearrangement uses TRBV24-1 and TRBJ2-1; 8 bases line up with TRBD2. The CDR3 has 16 residues. V shed 0 bases, J shed 7 bases, and the junction held 7 bases outside the gene matches. Germline CDR1 is KGHDR and CDR2 is SFDVKD. The CDR3 loop reads CATSDLQLAGRNEQFF. The CDR3 DNA is TGTGCCACCAGTGATTTGCAGCTAGCGGGTAGAAATGAGCAGTTCTTC.

V and J are TRBV3-1 and TRBJ1-1, with D possibly matching TRBD1 (6 bases). Germline-derived CDR1 and CDR2 are LGHDT and YNNKEL (reference sequence). Trimming pared 5 bases from V and 1 base from J, leaving 14 bases between. The CDR3 loop spans 15 amino acids. The CDR3 spells CASSIRGQENTEAFF. CDR3 nucleotide sequence: TGTGCCAGCAGCATACGGGGGCAGGAGAACACTGAAGCTTTCTTT.

The chain couples TRBV4-1 to TRBJ2-1, with TRBD2 matching over 9 bases. CDR3 length: 14 residues. Germline CDR1 and CDR2: MGHRA and YSYEKL. Trimming at V came to 0 bases and at J to 16 bases, leaving 10 bases not matched to a gene. For the CDR3, the DNA is TGCGCCAGCAGCCAAGATCCCACGACTAGCGGATGTTTCTTC. This sequence encodes CASSQDPTTSGCFF.

A few counts support this clonotype. V and J are TRBV5-1 and TRBJ2-7; maybe TRBD1 (5 bases). Trimming took 4 bases from V and 1 from J, leaving 12 bases between them. The germline CDR1 and CDR2 sequences are SGHRS and YFSETQ. The CDR3 runs to 14 residues. The CDR3 bases are TGCGCCAGCAGCATGGGGCAGGGTTCCTACGAGCAGTACTTC. Encoded protein: CASSMGQGSYEQYF.

J is TRBJ2-1 and V is TRBV5-1; 9 positions agree with TRBD1. There are 14 residues in the CDR3. Trimming at V came to 4 bases and at J to 6 bases, leaving 5 bases not matched to a gene. In germline, CDR1 is SGHRS, CDR2 YFSETQ. CDR3 DNA sequence: TGCGCCAGCAGCCGGGACAGGGCCCTCAATGAGCAGTTCTTC. Translation: CASSRDRALNEQFF.

In this sample, this clonotype turned up once. This sequence joins TRBV20-1 and TRBJ1-2; D is perhaps TRBD1 (5 bases). There are 14 residues in the CDR3. Trimming stripped 0 bases from V and 1 base from J, with 9 bases between. Per the germline V gene, CDR1 is DFQATT and CDR2 is SNEGSKA (reference sequence). The CDR3 is CSAREAGLNYGYTF. The CDR3, as DNA: TGCAGTGCTAGAGAGGCGGGACTTAACTATGGCTACACCTTC.

The chain recombines TRBV24-1 with TRBJ1-1; D not certain. Germline V lookup: CDR1 KGHDR, CDR2 SFDVKD. V lost 7 bases and J lost 0, with 8 bases in between. This CDR3 spans 13 amino acids. CDR3 residues: CATRGRLNTEAFF. The CDR3 DNA reads TGTGCCACCAGAGGACGGCTGAACACTGAAGCTTTCTTT.

CDR3 DNA sequence: TGTGCCAGCAGCCAGGCCCCTAGCGGAGCTCAAGAGACCCAGTACTTC. Translating it yields CASSQAPSGAQETQYF. This chain uses TRBV4-2 with TRBJ2-5; 7 positions match TRBD2. The trim removed 3 bases at V and 2 bases at J, leaving 9 bases unmatched. Looked up from germline, CDR1 is LGHNA and CDR2 is YNFKEQ. The CDR3 loop spans 16 amino acids.

The chain is built from TRBV18 and TRBJ2-7; D not resolved. The ends were cut back, 2 bases at V and 1 base at J, with 12 bases in the middle. The CDR3 is 15 residues long. Germline V CDR1 and CDR2: KGHSH, LQKENI. CDR3 residues: CASSPSRGRSYEQYF. The CDR3 DNA reads TGTGCCAGCTCACCAAGTCGAGGCAGGTCCTACGAGCAGTACTTC.

The sample holds a few counts of this clonotype. V gene TRBV4-1 combines with J gene TRBJ2-5; D is unresolved. The CDR3 is made up of 14 amino acids. From germline, CDR1 is MGHRA and CDR2 YSYEKL. V dropped 4 bases and J dropped 2 bases, with 11 bases sitting between them. CDR3 in DNA: TGCGCCAGCAGCCGCGGTAAGGGACAAGAGACCCAGTACTTC. Its translation is CASSRGKGQETQYF.

This clonotype was seen more than once but under ten times. The V call is TRBV12-3 or TRBV12-4, the J call TRBJ2-1, with 10 bases identical to TRBD2. The junction had 9 bases not matched to a gene; V was cut back by 2 bases and J by 5 bases. The CDR3 consists of 17 residues. CDR3 DNA sequence: TGTGCCAGCAGTTTAAGGGGGGGACTAGCGATCGACAATGAGCAGTTCTTC. As protein: CASSLRGGLAIDNEQFF.

The chain joins TRBV18 to TRBJ2-1, with TRBD1 identical over 9 bases. The V segment lost 4 bases and the J segment 0 bases; nucleotides outside the gene matches: 7. The CDR3 consists of 17 residues. The germline V gene has CDR1 KGHSH and CDR2 LQKENI. Written as DNA, the CDR3 is TGTGCCAGCTCACTGCGGACAGGGGTAAGCTCCTACAATGAGCAGTTCTTC. This translates into CASSLRTGVSSYNEQFF.

V is TRBV30 and J is TRBJ2-1; D gene ambiguous. V was cut by 0 bases and J by 3 bases, with 6 bases left in between. CDR3 length: 13 residues. In germline, CDR1 is GTSNPN, CDR2 SVGIG (reference sequence). CDR3 sequence (DNA): TGTGCCTGGAGTGTTGCCAACTACAATGAGCAGTTCTTC. Protein product: CAWSVANYNEQFF.

V is TRBV4-2 and J is TRBJ2-1; TRBD2 agrees at 10 bases. Germline V gene sequence: CDR1 LGHNA, CDR2 YNFKEQ. The V segment lost 4 bases and the J segment 4 bases; nucleotides outside the gene matches: 13. The CDR3 loop spans 18 amino acids. The CDR3 reads CASSRQNSRTSGYNEQFF. The CDR3 region has the DNA TGTGCCAGCAGCCGCCAGAACTCGAGGACTAGCGGTTACAATGAGCAGTTCTTC.

The rearrangement joins TRBV6-1 to TRBJ2-7; D ambiguous. The V gene lost 1 base and the J gene lost 7 bases, with 8 bases spanning the gap. Germline lookup yields CDR1 MNHNS and CDR2 SASEGT. The CDR3 has 12 amino acids. DNA for the CDR3: TGTGCCAGCAGTGAAGATGTCCGGGAGCAGTACTTC. Encoded protein: CASSEDVREQYF.

The V and J genes are TRBV7-2 and TRBJ2-6; 9 bases line up with TRBD2. The germline CDR1 and CDR2 sequences are SGHTA and FQGNSA. V dropped 5 bases and J dropped 4; count of bases not matched to a gene: 15. The CDR3 runs to 19 residues. DNA of the CDR3: TGTGCCAGCAGCCTTAGGGCTAGCGGGACCCAGGGAGGGGCCAACGTCCTGACTTTC. This codes for CASSLRASGTQGGANVLTF.

This clonotype was detected once. Here the CDR3 omits its conserved ending phenylalanine or tryptophan, so a read error is the likely source. The chain combines TRBV5-5 with TRBJ2-1; D gene ambiguous. CDR3 length: 15 amino acids. Germline V gives CDR1 SGHKS, CDR2 YYEKEE (reference sequence). Trimming removed 3 bases at V and 9 bases at J, with 19 bases between. The CDR3 coding sequence is TGTGCCAGCAGCTGGACCTGGGCGGCTACTGGTGAGCAGTTCTTA. Its translation is CASSWTWAATGEQFL.

In the case of this clonotype: An end of the junction differs from the germline gene, which may be a read error. The chain is built from TRBV20-1 and TRBJ1-2, with a tentative D call TRBD1 (6 bases). Germline CDR1 reads DFQATT; CDR2 reads SNEGSKA (reference sequence). CDR3 length: 11 residues. The CDR3 reads CSHREGYGYTF. For the CDR3, the DNA is TGTTCGCACAGGGAGGGCTATGGCTACACCTTC.

The rearrangement joins TRBV29-1 to TRBJ2-2; D is undetermined. The CDR3 loop spans 11 amino acids. Germline values: CDR1 SQVTM, CDR2 ANQGSEA. V dropped 6 bases and J dropped 1 base, with 3 bases sitting between them. The CDR3 reads CSVRNTGELFF. The CDR3 DNA follows: TGCAGCGTGAGGAACACCGGGGAGCTGTTTTTT.

This CDR3 reads CASSPDRTSYNEQFF. The CDR3 bases are TGCGCCAGCAGCCCCGACAGGACCTCCTACAATGAGCAGTTCTTC. The chain combines TRBV5-1 with TRBJ2-1, with D possibly being TRBD1 (6 bases). Germline values: CDR1 SGHRS, CDR2 YFSETQ. The CDR3 length is 15 residues. V was clipped by 4 bases and J by 0 bases, with 11 bases between them.

This clonotype was picked up a small number of times. The chain uses TRBV5-1 and TRBJ2-2; D gene unclear. Germline CDR1 and CDR2: SGHRS and YFSETQ. The CDR3 totals 15 residues. V was cut by 2 bases and J by 4 bases, with 12 bases left in between. In nucleotides, the CDR3 is TGCGCCAGCAGCTTACAGACGAGTGTCACCGGGGAGCTGTTTTTT. It specifies CASSLQTSVTGELFF.

The genes are TRBV6-6 and TRBJ1-4; 9 positions agree with TRBD1. The CDR3 has 14 amino acids. Germline-derived CDR1 and CDR2 are MNHNY and SVGAGI (reference sequence). J gave up 4 bases and V 5 bases, and 2 bases lay outside the gene matches. For the CDR3, the DNA is TGTGCCAGCAGTGCGGGACAGGGTAATGAAAAACTGTTTTTT. This gives the protein CASSAGQGNEKLFF.

The chain recombines TRBV4-1 with TRBJ2-7; unclear D gene. CDR1 is MGHRA and CDR2 is YSYEKL in the germline V gene. The germline V and J ends were trimmed by 2 bases and 2 bases, with 7 bases remaining between them. This CDR3 spans 13 amino acids. CDR3 sequence reads: CASSQSPTYEQYF. CDR3 DNA sequence: TGCGCCAGCAGCCAATCACCGACCTACGAGCAGTACTTC.